The 14 T cell receptor beta chains reported below all come from one sample, sequenced in a study of blood T cell repertoires in COVID-19. Data came from immunoSEQ multiplex PCR; TCRdb stores just in-frame clones and leaves some out. The table has about 210,000 clones, 85% seen once. Sequencing was carried out using peripheral blood. Receptor source: a woman between 65 and 79 years old with COVID-19, enrolled during active disease.

The table lists this clone with a few counts. J is TRBJ2-2 and V is TRBV9; 14 bases fit TRBD2. This CDR3 has 16 residues. CDR1 SGDLS and CDR2 YYNGEE come from the germline V gene. Trimming removed 3 bases from V and 10 bases from J; junction bases left unmatched: 8. Here the CDR3 DNA reads TGTGCCAGCAGCGCCGGACTAGCGGGAGGAAACGTGGAGCTGTTTTTT. Its translation is CASSAGLAGGNVELFF. Full variable domain (missing parts from reference TRBV9 and TRBJ2-2): DSGVTQTPKHLITATGQRVTLRCSPRSGDLSVYWYQQSLDQGLQFLIQYYNGEERAKGNILERFSAQQFPDLHSELNLSSLELGDSALYFCASSAGLAGGNVELFFGEGSRLTVL.

The V and J genes are TRBV7-2 and TRBJ2-5, with no clear D. The CDR3 runs 14 residues. V was shortened by 1 base and J by 1 base, with 7 bases between the two germline ends. CDR1 is SGHTA, CDR2 FQGNSA, per germline. The DNA of the CDR3 is TGTGCCAGCAGCTTAGAATCTCTCCAAGAGACCCAGTACTTC. Its protein is CASSLESLQETQYF.

A word on this clone: Distinct nucleotide sequences in the sample also encode this CDR3. The chain carries TRBV29-1 and TRBJ2-1, with TRBD1 matching 8 bases. The V and J ends lost 4 bases and 7 bases, in that order; junction bases with no gene match: 6. The CDR3 is made up of 13 amino acids. Germline V gene sequence: CDR1 SQVTM, CDR2 ANQGSEA. The CDR3 is CSVGQGAVNEQFF. CDR3 bases: TGCAGCGTTGGCCAGGGGGCAGTTAATGAGCAGTTCTTC.

V is TRBV12-5 and J is TRBJ1-5; 9 positions match TRBD1. The V gene end was trimmed by 5 bases and the J gene end by 4 bases; junction bases not matched to a gene: 9. The CDR3 extends over 16 amino acids. Germline CDR1 is LGHNT and CDR2 is FRNRAP. CDR3 residues: CASGPPGQGYNQPQHF. The CDR3 nucleotides are TGTGCTAGTGGTCCGCCCGGACAGGGGTATAATCAGCCCCAGCATTTT.

The CDR3 DNA sequence: TGTGCCAGCAGCTTAGACGGGGAAGGGATGAACACTGAAGCTTTCTTT. As protein: CASSLDGEGMNTEAFF. The V call is TRBV7-6, the J call TRBJ1-1; unclear D gene. V lost 1 base to trimming and J lost 0 bases, with 12 bases between them. The germline V gene encodes CDR1 SGHVS and CDR2 FNYEAQ. CDR3 length equals 16 residues.

This clone was seen just once. The J gene is TRBJ1-1, the V gene TRBV5-4, with D perhaps matching TRBD1 (6 bases). With 1 base removed from V and 10 bases from J, the gap between germline ends came to 17 bases. The CDR3 covers 14 residues. CDR1 SGHNT and CDR2 YYREEE come from the germline V gene (reference sequence). The CDR3 nucleotides are TGTGCCAGCAGCTTGAACAGGGCAAGTGATGGAGCTTTCTTT. It yields the protein CASSLNRASDGAFF.

The J gene is TRBJ1-2, the V gene TRBV9; possible D gene TRBD1, 6 bases. This CDR3 spans 14 amino acids. Trimming pared 5 bases from V and 8 bases from J, leaving 19 bases between. Per germline, CDR1 SGDLS and CDR2 YYNGEE. The CDR3 DNA reads TGTGCCAGCAGTAGGGACACGAGTTTTGGGGGCTACACCTTC. It yields the protein CASSRDTSFGGYTF.

This clone was detected only a few times. CDR3 sequence reads: CSVNQGGGTEAFF. The CDR3 nucleotides read TGCAGCGTCAACCAGGGAGGTGGAACTGAAGCTTTCTTT. V and J are TRBV29-1 and TRBJ1-1, with D possibly being TRBD1 (5 bases). V lost 6 bases, J lost 5 bases, and 16 bases lay in between. This CDR3 contains 13 residues. Germline V gives CDR1 SQVTM, CDR2 ANQGSEA.

The chain joins TRBV6-5 to TRBJ2-5, with no clear D. Trimming left V 6 bases short and J 5 bases short, with 7 bases between. The CDR3 runs 11 residues. The germline V gene has CDR1 MNHEY and CDR2 SVGAGI. As DNA, the CDR3 is TGTGCCAGCAGGTCGGGTGAGACCCAGTACTTC. Its translation is CASRSGETQYF.

The V and J genes are TRBV11-2 and TRBJ1-1; D uncertain. V shed 4 bases and J shed 2 bases, with 11 bases lying between them. Looked up from germline, CDR1 is SGHAT and CDR2 is FQNNGV. The CDR3 is 14 residues long. CDR3 loop: CASSSWAVNTEAFF. CDR3 nucleotide sequence: TGTGCCAGCAGCTCCTGGGCCGTAAACACTGAAGCTTTCTTT.

The chain couples TRBV3-1 (or the pseudogene TRBV3-2) to TRBJ2-1, with TRBD2 matching 8 bases. Losses at the gene ends were 1 base for V and 11 bases for J; bases not matched to a gene: 4. Germline CDR1 reads LGHDT; CDR2 reads YNNKEL (reference sequence). This CDR3 contains 13 residues. CDR3 nucleotides: TGTGCCAGCAGCCAAGTTACTAGCGGTAAGCAGTTCTTC. Translated, it gives CASSQVTSGKQFF.

The rearrangement links TRBV19 to TRBJ2-7; 8 nucleotides line up with TRBD2. Per germline, CDR1 LNHDA and CDR2 SQIVND (reference sequence). V lost 3 bases to trimming and J lost 1 base; unmatched junction nucleotides: 5. The CDR3 sequence is 15 residues long. The CDR3 nucleotides are TGTGCCAGTAGTATCGAGCGGGAGACGTCCTACGAGCAGTACTTC. Its protein product is CASSIERETSYEQYF.

Points on this clone: Other DNA sequences in the same sample also yield this CDR3. The chain couples TRBV18 to TRBJ2-7; 8 bases fit TRBD1. Per germline, CDR1 KGHSH and CDR2 LQKENI. After removal of 4 bases from V and 7 bases from J, the junction contained 3 bases not matched to a gene. This CDR3 spans 12 amino acids. The CDR3 nucleotides are TGTGCCAGCTCACTAACAGGGGGAGAGCAGTACTTC. Its translation is CASSLTGGEQYF. The full variable domain, in which reference TRBV18 and TRBJ2-7 provide the parts outside the CDR3, is NAGVMQNPRHLVRRRGQEARLRCSPMKGHSHVYWYRQLPEEGLKFMVYLQKENIIDESGMPKERFSAEFPKEGPSILRIQQVVRGDSAAYFCASSLTGGEQYFGPGTRLTVT.

V usage is TRBV7-3 and J usage is TRBJ2-1; perhaps TRBD2 as D (5 bases). The CDR3 has 16 residues. Germline loops: CDR1 SGHTA, CDR2 FQGTGA. The germline V and J ends were trimmed by 1 base and 4 bases, with 14 bases remaining between them. The CDR3 bases are TGTGCCAGCAGCTTAAGCCCGGGAAACCCTTACAATGAGCAGTTCTTC. Amino acids: CASSLSPGNPYNEQFF.